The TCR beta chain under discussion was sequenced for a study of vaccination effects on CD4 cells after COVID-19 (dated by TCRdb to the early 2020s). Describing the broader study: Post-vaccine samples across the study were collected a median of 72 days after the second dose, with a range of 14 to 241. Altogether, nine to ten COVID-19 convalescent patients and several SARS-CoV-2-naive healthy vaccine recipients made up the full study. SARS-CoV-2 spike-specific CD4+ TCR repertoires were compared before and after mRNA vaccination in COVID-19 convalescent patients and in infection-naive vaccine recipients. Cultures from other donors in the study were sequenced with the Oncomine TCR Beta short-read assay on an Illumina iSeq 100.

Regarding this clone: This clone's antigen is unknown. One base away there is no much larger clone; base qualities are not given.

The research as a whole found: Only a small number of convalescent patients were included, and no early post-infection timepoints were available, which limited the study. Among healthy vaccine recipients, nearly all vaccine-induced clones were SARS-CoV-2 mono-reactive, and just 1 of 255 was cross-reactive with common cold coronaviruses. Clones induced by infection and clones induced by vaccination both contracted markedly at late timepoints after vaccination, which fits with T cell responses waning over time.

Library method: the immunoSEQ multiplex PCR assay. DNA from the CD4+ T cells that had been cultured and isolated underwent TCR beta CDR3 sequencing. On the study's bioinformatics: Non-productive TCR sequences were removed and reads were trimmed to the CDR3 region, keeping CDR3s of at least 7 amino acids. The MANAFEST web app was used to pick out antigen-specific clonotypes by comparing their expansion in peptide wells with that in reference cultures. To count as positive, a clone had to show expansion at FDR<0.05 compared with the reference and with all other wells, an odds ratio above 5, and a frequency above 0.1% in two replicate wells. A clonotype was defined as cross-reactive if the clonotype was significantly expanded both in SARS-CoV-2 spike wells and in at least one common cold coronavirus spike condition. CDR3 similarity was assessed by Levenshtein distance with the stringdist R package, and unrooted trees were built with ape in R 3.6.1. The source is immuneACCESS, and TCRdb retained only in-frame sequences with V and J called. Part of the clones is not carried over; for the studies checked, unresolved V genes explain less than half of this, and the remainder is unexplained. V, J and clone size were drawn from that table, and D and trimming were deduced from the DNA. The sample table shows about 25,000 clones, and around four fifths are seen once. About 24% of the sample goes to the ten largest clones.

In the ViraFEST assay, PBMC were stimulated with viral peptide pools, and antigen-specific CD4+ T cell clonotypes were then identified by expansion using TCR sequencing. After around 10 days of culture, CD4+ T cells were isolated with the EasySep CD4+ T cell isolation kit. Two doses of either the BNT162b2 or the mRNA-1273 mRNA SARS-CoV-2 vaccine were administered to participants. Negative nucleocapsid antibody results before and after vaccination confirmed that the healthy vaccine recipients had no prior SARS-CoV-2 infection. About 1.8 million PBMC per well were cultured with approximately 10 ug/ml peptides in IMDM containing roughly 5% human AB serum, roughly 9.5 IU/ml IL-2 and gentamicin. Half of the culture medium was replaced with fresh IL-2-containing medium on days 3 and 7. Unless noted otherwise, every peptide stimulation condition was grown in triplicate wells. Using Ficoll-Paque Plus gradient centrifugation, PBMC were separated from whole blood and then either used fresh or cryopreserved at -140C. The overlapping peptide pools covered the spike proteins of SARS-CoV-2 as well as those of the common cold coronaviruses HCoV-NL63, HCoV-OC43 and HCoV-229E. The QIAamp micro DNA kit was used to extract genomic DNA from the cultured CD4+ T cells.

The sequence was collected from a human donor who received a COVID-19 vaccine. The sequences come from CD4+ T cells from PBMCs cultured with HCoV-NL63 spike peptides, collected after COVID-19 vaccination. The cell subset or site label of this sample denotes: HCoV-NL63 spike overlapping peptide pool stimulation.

The DNA is as follows: TGTGCCAGCAGCGTAGCGGAGGGACAGGGAGGCGAGCAGTACTTC. This yields the protein CASSVAEGQGGEQYF. The sequence links TRBV9 to TRBJ2-7; 9 middle bases align to TRBD1. The CDR3 goes from the cysteine to the phenylalanine over 15 residues. The kept DNA is CDR3 alone, 45 bases in frame from the first base. V lost 0 bases and J lost 6 bases, and the count of bases not matched to a germline gene is 7. The germline V gene encodes CDR1 SGDLS and CDR2 YYNGEE.